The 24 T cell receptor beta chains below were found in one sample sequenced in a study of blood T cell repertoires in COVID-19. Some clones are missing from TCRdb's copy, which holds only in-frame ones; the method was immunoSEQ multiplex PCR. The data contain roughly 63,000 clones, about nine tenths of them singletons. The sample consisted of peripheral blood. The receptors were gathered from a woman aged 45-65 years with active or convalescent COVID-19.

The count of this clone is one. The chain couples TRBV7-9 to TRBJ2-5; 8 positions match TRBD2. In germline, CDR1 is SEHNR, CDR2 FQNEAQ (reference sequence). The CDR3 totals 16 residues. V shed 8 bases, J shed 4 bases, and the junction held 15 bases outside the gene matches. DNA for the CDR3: TGTGCCAGCGATCCTGCCCTTAGCGGGGAATCAGAGACCCAGTACTTC. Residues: CASDPALSGESETQYF.

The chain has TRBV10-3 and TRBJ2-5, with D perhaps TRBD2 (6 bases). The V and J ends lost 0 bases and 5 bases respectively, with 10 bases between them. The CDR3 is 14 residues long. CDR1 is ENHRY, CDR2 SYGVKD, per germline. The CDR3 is CAISESTRTETQYF. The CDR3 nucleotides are TGTGCCATCAGTGAGTCGACTAGGACCGAGACCCAGTACTTC.

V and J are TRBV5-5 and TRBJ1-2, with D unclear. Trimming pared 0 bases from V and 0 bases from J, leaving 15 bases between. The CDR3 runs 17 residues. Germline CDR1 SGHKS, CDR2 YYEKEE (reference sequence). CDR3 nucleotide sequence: TGTGCCAGCAGCTTGGGCGGAAACAACCCGGCTAACTATGGCTACACCTTC. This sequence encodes CASSLGGNNPANYGYTF.

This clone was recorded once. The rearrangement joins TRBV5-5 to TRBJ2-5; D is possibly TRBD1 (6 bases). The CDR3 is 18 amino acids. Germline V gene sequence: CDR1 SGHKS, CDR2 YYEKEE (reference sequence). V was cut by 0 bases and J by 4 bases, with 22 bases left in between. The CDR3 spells CASSLAHDRSRGSETQYF. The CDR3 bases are TGTGCCAGCAGCTTGGCCCATGACAGGTCCCGAGGGTCAGAGACCCAGTACTTC.

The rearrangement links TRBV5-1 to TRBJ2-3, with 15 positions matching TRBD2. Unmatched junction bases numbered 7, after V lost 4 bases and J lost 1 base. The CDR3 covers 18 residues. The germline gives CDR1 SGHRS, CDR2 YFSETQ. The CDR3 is CASSAGTSGRRGTDTQYF. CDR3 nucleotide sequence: TGCGCCAGCAGCGCCGGGACTAGCGGGAGGAGGGGCACAGATACGCAGTATTTT.

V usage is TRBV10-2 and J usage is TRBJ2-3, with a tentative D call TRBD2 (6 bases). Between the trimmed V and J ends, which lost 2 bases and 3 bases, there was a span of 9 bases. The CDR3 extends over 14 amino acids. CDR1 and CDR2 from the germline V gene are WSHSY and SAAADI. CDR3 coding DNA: TGCGCCAGCAGTGAGGCGGGGCTAACAGATACGCAGTATTTT. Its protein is CASSEAGLTDTQYF.

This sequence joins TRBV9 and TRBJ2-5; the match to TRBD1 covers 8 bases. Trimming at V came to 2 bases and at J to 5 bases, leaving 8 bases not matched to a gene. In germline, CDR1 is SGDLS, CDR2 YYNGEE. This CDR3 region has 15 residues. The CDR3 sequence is CASSVGTGLEETQYF. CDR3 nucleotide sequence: TGTGCCAGCAGCGTGGGGACAGGTTTGGAGGAGACCCAGTACTTC.

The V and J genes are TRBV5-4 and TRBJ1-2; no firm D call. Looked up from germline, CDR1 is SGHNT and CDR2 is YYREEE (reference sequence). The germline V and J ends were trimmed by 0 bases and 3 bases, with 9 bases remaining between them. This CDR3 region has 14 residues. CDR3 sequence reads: CASSLAGVYYGYTF. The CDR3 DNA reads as TGTGCCAGCAGCTTGGCCGGAGTATACTATGGCTACACCTTC.

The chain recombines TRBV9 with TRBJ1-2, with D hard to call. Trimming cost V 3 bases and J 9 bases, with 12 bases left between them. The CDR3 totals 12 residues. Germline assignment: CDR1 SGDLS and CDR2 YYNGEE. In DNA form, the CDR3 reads TGTGCCAGCAGCGCGGGGAGCGAGCGCTACACCTTC. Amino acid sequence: CASSAGSERYTF.

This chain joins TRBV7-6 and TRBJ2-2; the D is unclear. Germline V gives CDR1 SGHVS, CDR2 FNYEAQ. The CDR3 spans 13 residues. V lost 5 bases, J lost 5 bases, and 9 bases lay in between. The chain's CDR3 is CASSPFRTGELFF. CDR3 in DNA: TGTGCCAGCAGCCCCTTCAGGACCGGGGAGCTGTTTTTT.

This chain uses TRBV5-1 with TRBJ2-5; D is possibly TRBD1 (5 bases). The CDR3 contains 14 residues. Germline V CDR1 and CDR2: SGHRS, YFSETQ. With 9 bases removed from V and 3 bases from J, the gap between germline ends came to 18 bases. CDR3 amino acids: CATHTGQGEETQYF. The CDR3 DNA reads TGCGCCACGCACACGGGTCAGGGCGAAGAGACCCAGTACTTC.

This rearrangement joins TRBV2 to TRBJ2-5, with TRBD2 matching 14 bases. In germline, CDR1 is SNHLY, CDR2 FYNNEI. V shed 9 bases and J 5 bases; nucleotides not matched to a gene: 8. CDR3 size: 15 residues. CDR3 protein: CARMGTSGSRETQYF. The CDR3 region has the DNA TGTGCCAGGATGGGGACTAGCGGGAGTAGGGAGACCCAGTACTTC. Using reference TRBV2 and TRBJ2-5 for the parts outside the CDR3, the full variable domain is EPEVTQTPSHQVTQMGQEVILRCVPISNHLYFYWYRQILGQKVEFLVSFYNNEISEKSEIFDDQFSVERPDGSNFTLKIRSTKLEDSAMYFCARMGTSGSRETQYFGPGTRLLVL.

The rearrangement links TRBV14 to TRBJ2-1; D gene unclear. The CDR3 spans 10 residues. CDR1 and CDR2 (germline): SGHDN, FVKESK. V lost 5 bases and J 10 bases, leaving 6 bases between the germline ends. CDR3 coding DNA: TGTGCCAGCAGCGTCATGGAGCAGTTCTTC. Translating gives CASSVMEQFF. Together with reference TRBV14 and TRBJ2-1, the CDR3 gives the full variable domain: EAGVTQFPSHSVIEKGQTVTLRCDPISGHDNLYWYRRVMGKEIKFLLHFVKESKQDESGMPNNRFLAERTGGTYSTLKVQPAELEDSGVYFCASSVMEQFFGPGTRLTVL.

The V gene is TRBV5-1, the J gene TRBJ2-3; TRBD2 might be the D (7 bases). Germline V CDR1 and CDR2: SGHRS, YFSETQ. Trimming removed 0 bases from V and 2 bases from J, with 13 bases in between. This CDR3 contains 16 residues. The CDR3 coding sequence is TGCGCCAGCAGCTTGGGCGGGGGCCCCAACACAGATACGCAGTATTTT. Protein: CASSLGGGPNTDTQYF.

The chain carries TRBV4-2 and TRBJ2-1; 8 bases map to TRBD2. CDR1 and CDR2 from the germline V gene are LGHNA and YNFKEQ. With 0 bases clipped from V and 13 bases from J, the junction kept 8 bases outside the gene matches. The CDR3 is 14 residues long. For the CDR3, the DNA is TGTGCCAGCAGCCAAGATTTGCTAGCGGGTCACCAGTTCTTC. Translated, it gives CASSQDLLAGHQFF.

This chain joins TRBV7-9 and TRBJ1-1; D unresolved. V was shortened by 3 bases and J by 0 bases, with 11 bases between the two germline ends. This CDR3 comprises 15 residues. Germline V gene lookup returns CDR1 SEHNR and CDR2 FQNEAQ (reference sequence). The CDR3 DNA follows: TGTGCCAGCAGCTTTGCACAGCTCATGAACACTGAAGCTTTCTTT. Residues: CASSFAQLMNTEAFF.

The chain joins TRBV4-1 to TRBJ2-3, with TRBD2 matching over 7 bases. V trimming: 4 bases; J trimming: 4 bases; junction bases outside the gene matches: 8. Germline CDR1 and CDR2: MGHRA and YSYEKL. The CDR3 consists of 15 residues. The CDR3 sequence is CASSRLRLASDTQYF. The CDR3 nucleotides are TGCGCCAGCAGCCGATTAAGACTAGCCTCAGATACGCAGTATTTT.

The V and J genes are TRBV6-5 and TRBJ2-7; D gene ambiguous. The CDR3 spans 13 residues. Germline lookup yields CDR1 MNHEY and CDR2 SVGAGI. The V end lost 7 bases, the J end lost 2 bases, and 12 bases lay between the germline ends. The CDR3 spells CASNPSSTYEQYF. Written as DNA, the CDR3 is TGTGCCAGCAACCCCAGTTCGACCTACGAGCAGTACTTC.

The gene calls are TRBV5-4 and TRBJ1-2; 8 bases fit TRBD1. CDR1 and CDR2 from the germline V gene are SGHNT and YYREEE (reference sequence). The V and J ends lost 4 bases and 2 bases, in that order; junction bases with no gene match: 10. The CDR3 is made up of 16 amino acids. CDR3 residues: CASSPARAGGNYGYTF. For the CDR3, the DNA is TGTGCCAGCAGCCCGGCCCGAGCAGGGGGCAACTATGGCTACACCTTC. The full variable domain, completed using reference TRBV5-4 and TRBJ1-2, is ETGVTQSPTHLIKTRGQQVTLRCSSQSGHNTVSWYQQALGQGPQFIFQYYREEENGRGNFPPRFSGLQFPNYSSELNVNALELDDSALYLCASSPARAGGNYGYTFGSGTRLTVV.

Here the CDR3 DNA reads TGTGCCAGCAGCTTGGAATGGGGGCGAACTGAAGCTTTCTTT. Amino acids: CASSLEWGRTEAFF. The chain combines TRBV5-6 with TRBJ1-1, with D perhaps matching TRBD1 (6 bases). V was cut by 0 bases and J by 5 bases, with 11 bases left in between. The CDR3 sequence is 14 residues long. From germline, CDR1 is SGHDT and CDR2 YYEEEE. Looking up the rest from reference TRBV5-6 and TRBJ1-1 gives the full variable domain: DAGVTQSPTHLIKTRGQQVTLRCSPKSGHDTVSWYQQALGQGPQFIFQYYEEEERQRGNFPDRFSGHQFPNYSSELNVNALLLGDSALYLCASSLEWGRTEAFFGQGTRLTVV.

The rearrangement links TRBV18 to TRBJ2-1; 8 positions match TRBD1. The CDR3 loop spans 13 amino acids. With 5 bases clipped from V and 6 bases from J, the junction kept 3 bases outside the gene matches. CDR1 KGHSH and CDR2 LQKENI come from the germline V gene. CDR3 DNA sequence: TGTGCCAGCTCAAGGACAGGGAGCAATGAGCAGTTCTTC. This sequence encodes CASSRTGSNEQFF.

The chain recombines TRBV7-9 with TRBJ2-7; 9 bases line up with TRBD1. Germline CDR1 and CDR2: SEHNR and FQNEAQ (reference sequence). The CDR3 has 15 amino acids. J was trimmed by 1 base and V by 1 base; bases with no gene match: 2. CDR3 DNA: TGTGCCAGCAGCTTAGTACAGGGGGCTTCCTACGAGCAGTACTTC. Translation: CASSLVQGASYEQYF.

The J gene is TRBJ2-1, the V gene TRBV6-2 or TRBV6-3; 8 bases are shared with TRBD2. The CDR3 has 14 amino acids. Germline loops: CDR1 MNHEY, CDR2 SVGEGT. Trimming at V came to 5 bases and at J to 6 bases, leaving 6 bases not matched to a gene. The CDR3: CASSLTGTSNEQFF. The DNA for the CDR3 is TGTGCCAGCAGTCTCACCGGGACTAGCAATGAGCAGTTCTTC.

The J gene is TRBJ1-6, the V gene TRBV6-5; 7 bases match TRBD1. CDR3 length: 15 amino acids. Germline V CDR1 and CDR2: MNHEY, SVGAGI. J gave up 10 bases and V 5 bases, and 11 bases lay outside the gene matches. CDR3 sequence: CASSPRQGLGSPLHF. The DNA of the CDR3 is TGTGCCAGCAGTCCCCGACAGGGTTTGGGATCACCCCTCCACTTT.